The 13 T cell receptor beta chains below were found in one sample sequenced in a study. TCRdb independently ran MiXCR on the 5' RACE reads; one entry per CDR3 protein. The sample lists approximately 8,800 distinct CDR3 sequences; 52% were seen once. The material sequenced was memory CD4+ T cells sorted from a lymph node. As for subset: memory CD4+ T cells, CD4+CD45RO+CD25-. All receptors come from a female donor with breast cancer.

The V and J genes are TRBV5-1 and TRBJ2-5, with 15 nucleotides matching TRBD2. Germline V gene data show CDR1 as SGHRS and CDR2 as YFSETQ. There are 17 residues in the CDR3. V was pared by 4 bases and J by 2 bases, with 6 bases of the junction left unmatched. The CDR3 reads CASSPRTSGGVQETQYF. As DNA, the CDR3 is TGCGCCAGCAGCCCTCGGACTAGCGGGGGGGTTCAAGAGACCCAGTACTTC.

V is TRBV4-2 and J is TRBJ2-3, with D unclear. This CDR3 spans 15 amino acids. Germline V lookup: CDR1 LGHNA, CDR2 YNFKEQ. V lost 0 bases, J lost 2 bases, and 9 bases lay in between. The CDR3 loop is CASSQDGRNTDTQYF. CDR3 bases: TGTGCCAGCAGCCAAGACGGCCGAAACACAGATACGCAGTATTTT.

In its sample, this clonotype was seen a few times. V is TRBV29-1 and J is TRBJ1-4, with 10 bases matching TRBD1. The CDR3 has 14 residues. CDR1 is SQVTM and CDR2 is ANQGSEA in the germline V gene. J gave up 1 base and V 7 bases, and 3 bases lay outside the gene matches. The CDR3 is CSGGTGVTNEKLFF. CDR3 nucleotides: TGCAGCGGCGGGACAGGGGTAACTAATGAAAAACTGTTTTTT.

This chain connects TRBV5-1 to TRBJ2-7; D uncertain. V was pared by 7 bases and J by 2 bases, with 16 bases between. This CDR3 contains 14 residues. Germline V gives CDR1 SGHRS, CDR2 YFSETQ. CDR3 nucleotide sequence: TGCGCCAGCCCGGCCGTGGGAACACCCTACGAGCAGTACTTC. This translates into CASPAVGTPYEQYF.

This clonotype was observed a single time. The chain links TRBV20-1 to TRBJ2-1; D call uncertain. Between the trimmed V and J ends, which lost 0 bases and 5 bases, there was a span of 2 bases. CDR1 and CDR2 from the germline V gene are DFQATT and SNEGSKA (reference sequence). The CDR3 has 11 amino acids. DNA of the CDR3: TGCAGTGCTAGAGAAGACAATGAGCAGTTCTTC. Residues: CSAREDNEQFF.

Notes on this clonotype: The CDR3 does not close with the conserved phenylalanine or tryptophan, likely indicating a read error. V is TRBV12-3 or TRBV12-4 and J is TRBJ1-5; no definite D call. V dropped 5 bases and J dropped 3 bases, with 14 bases sitting between them. The CDR3 has 15 amino acids. The DNA for the CDR3 is TGTGCCAGCAGTGTAGGCAGTGGGTTCAATCAGCCCCAGCATTCT. It yields the protein CASSVGSGFNQPQHS.

This chain joins TRBV12-3 or TRBV12-4 and TRBJ2-7, with D unresolved. V lost 3 bases, J lost 2 bases, and 11 bases lay in between. The CDR3 has 14 amino acids. CDR3 in amino acids: CASSFRAPAYEQYF. The CDR3 bases are TGTGCCAGCAGTTTTAGGGCTCCTGCCTACGAGCAGTACTTC.

Judged by abundance, this clonotype is large. This rearrangement joins TRBV12-3 or TRBV12-4 to TRBJ2-1; 11 bases line up with TRBD2. This CDR3 is 16 amino acids long. The V gene end was trimmed by 5 bases and the J gene end by 7 bases; junction bases not matched to a gene: 10. The CDR3 spells CASSPGTSGLGNEQFF. The CDR3 nucleotides are TGTGCCAGCAGTCCTGGGACTAGCGGCTTGGGGAATGAGCAGTTCTTC.

This clonotype was seen a handful of times. The gene calls are TRBV5-1 and TRBJ2-1, with D possibly matching TRBD2 (6 bases). Trimming took 5 bases from V and 6 from J, leaving 21 bases between them. The CDR3 spans 16 residues. Germline V lookup: CDR1 SGHRS, CDR2 YFSETQ. The CDR3 bases are TGCGCCAGCAGTCGGGAGAGCGGACCTCCCTCCAATGAGCAGTTCTTC. Its translation: CASSRESGPPSNEQFF. Variable domain in full (rest from reference TRBV5-1 and TRBJ2-1): KAGVTQTPRYLIKTRGQQVTLSCSPISGHRSVSWYQQTPGQGLQFLFEYFSETQRNKGNFPGRFSGRQFSNSRSEMNVSTLELGDSALYLCASSRESGPPSNEQFFGPGTRLTVL.

There are a few counts of this clonotype. The chain has TRBV27 and TRBJ1-4; TRBD1 aligns across 8 bases. This CDR3 contains 18 residues. Looked up from germline, CDR1 is MNHEY and CDR2 is SMNVEV (reference sequence). Losses at the gene ends were 0 bases for V and 5 bases for J; bases not matched to a gene: 11. The CDR3 sequence: CASSLSSYRRQGNEKLFF. The CDR3 nucleotides are TGTGCCAGCAGTTTATCCTCCTATCGCAGACAGGGGAATGAAAAACTGTTTTTT.

This chain uses TRBV11-2 with TRBJ1-2; D is uncertain. This CDR3 has 14 residues. V lost 2 bases, J lost 0 bases, and 7 bases lay in between. The germline V gene has CDR1 SGHAT and CDR2 FQNNGV. Here the CDR3 reads CASSLNTANYGYTF. The CDR3 nucleotides are TGTGCCAGCAGCTTAAACACGGCTAACTATGGCTACACCTTC.

V is TRBV4-1 and J is TRBJ1-4; D is undetermined. CDR3 length: 17 residues. The V end was cut by 2 bases, the J end by 1 base, with 14 bases between. Germline CDR1 reads MGHRA; CDR2 reads YSYEKL. The CDR3 loop is CASSQIALGITNEKLFF. The CDR3 DNA reads TGCGCCAGCAGCCAAATCGCCCTCGGGATAACTAATGAAAAACTGTTTTTT.

The chain joins TRBV7-2 to TRBJ2-7; possible D gene TRBD2, 5 bases. Trimming cost V 1 base and J 6 bases, with 13 bases left between them. CDR3 size: 14 residues. Per germline, CDR1 SGHTA and CDR2 FQGNSA. CDR3 amino acids: CASSLVRGLPEQYF. CDR3 nucleotides: TGTGCCAGCAGCTTAGTTCGGGGTCTACCCGAGCAGTACTTC. The variable domain in full, completed from reference TRBV7-2 and TRBJ2-7, reads GAGVSQSPSNKVTEKGKDVELRCDPISGHTALYWYRQSLGQGLEFLIYFQGNSAPDKSGLPSDRFSAERTGGSVSTLTIQRTQQEDSAVYLCASSLVRGLPEQYFGPGTRLTVT.